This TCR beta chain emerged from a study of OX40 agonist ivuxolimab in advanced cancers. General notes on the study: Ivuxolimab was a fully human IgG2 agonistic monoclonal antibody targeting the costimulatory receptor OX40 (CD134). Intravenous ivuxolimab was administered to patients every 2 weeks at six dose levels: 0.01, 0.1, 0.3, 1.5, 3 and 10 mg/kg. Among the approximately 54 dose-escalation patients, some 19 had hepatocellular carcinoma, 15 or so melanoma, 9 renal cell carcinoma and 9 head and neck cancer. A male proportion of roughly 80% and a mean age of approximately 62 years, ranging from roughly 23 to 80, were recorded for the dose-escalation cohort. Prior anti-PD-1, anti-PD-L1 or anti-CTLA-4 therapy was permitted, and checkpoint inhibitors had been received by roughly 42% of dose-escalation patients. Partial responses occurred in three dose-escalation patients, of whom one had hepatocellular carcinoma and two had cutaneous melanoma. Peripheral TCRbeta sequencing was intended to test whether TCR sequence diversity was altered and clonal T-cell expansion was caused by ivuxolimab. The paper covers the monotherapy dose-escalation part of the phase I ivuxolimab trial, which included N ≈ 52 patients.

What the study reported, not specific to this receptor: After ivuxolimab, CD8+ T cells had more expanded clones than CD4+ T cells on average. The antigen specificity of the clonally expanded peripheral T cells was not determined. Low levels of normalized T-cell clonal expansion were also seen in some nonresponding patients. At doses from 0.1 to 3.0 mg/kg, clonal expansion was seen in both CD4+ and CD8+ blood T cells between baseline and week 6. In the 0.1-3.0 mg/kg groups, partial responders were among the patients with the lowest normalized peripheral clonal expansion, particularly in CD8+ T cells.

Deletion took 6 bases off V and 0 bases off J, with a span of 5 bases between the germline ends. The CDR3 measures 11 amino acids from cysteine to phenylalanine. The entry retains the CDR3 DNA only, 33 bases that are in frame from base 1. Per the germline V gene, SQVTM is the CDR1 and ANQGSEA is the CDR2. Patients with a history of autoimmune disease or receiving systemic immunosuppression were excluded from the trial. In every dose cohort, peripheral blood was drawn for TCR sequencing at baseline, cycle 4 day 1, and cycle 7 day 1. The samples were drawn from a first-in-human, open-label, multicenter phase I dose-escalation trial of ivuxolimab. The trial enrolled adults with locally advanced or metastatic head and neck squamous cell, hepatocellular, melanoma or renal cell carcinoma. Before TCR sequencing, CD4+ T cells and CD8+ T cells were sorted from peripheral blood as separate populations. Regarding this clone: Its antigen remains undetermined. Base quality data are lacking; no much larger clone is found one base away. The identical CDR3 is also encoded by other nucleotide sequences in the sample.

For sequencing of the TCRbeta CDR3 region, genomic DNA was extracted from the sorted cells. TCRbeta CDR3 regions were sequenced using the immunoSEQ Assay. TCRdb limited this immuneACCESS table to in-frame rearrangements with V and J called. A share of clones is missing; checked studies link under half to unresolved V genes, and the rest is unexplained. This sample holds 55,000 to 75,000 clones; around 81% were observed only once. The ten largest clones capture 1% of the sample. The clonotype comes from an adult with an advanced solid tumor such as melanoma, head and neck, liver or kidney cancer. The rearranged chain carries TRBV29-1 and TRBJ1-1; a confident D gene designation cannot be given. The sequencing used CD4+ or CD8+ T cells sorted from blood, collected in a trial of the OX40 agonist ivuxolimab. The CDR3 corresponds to CSVGLNTEAFF. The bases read TGCAGCGTCGGATTGAACACTGAAGCTTTCTTT.